A single TCR beta chain is shown here with its context. The repertoire was sequenced with immunoSEQ multiplex PCR; TCRdb's copy has only in-frame clones and lacks some. The profile shows roughly 38,000 clones, approximately 87% of them singletons. Per the germline V gene, CDR1 is SQVTM and CDR2 is ANQGSEA. V was pared by 6 bases and J by 6 bases, with 6 bases of the junction left unmatched. The CDR3 is 12 amino acids. The data belong to a study of OX40 agonist ivuxolimab in advanced cancers. This chain links TRBV29-1 with TRBJ2-3, with TRBD1 matching 7 bases. The material was CD4+ or CD8+ T cells sorted from blood, obtained in a trial of the OX40 agonist ivuxolimab. The clonotype comes from an adult with an advanced solid tumor such as melanoma, head and neck, liver or kidney cancer. The chain's CDR3 is CSVRDRADTQYF. The CDR3 DNA is TGCAGCGTCCGGGACAGAGCTGATACGCAGTATTTT.